This T cell receptor beta chain came from a study of PD-1 blockade in mismatch repair-deficient tumors. Findings of the study overall: Tumor-resident clones, often absent from pretreatment blood, expanded after pembrolizumab and then contracted.

CDR3 length: 14 residues. Germline V gives CDR1 GTSNPN, CDR2 SVGIG (reference sequence). The V gene end was trimmed by 0 bases and the J gene end by 2 bases; junction bases not matched to a gene: 2. Mismatch repair deficiency was confirmed in all patients, by PCR or immunohistochemistry. Points on this clone: Antigen: not known.

TCRdb's table, derived via immunoSEQ multiplex PCR, lists solely in-frame clones and lacks some. The sample consists of under 150,000 clones, roughly 90% of them appearing once. This TCR came from an adult with mismatch repair-deficient cancer. This chain links TRBV30 with TRBJ2-5; TRBD2 matches 8 bases. The input for sequencing was peripheral blood, taken just over 70 weeks after starting pembrolizumab. This CDR3 is CAWSVAGDQETQYF. CDR3 nucleotide sequence: TGTGCCTGGAGTGTAGCGGGAGATCAAGAGACCCAGTACTTC.